What follows describes a single T cell receptor (beta chain). PCR was performed using 60 Vbeta and 13 Jbeta primers. This table comes from immunoSEQ multiplex PCR, and its TCRdb copy is limited to in-frame clones, with some not included. The sample consists of 95,000 to 150,000 clones, around four fifths of them appearing once. This entry is derived from a study of cytomegalovirus exposure and HLA in healthy donors. This receptor was taken from a man between 35 and 55 years old in good health and CMV-seronegative. The sequencing input was PBMCs.

CDR3 loop: CASSVKLATNEKLFF. CDR3 DNA: TGTGCCAGCTCTGTCAAACTTGCAACTAATGAAAAACTGTTTTTT. The rearrangement links TRBV5-4 to TRBJ1-4; D unresolved. V gave up 7 bases and J gave up 0 bases, with 13 bases separating them. CDR1 is SGHNT and CDR2 is YYREEE in the germline V gene (reference sequence). This CDR3 contains 15 residues.